The T cell receptor beta chain described here comes from a study of T-cell memory formation after mild COVID-19. TCRdb used MiXCR to reprocess the 5' RACE reads, holding one entry per CDR3 protein. The sample gives about 50,000 distinct CDR3 sequences, approximately 9% of which show up once; around 11% is in the top ten. V was pared by 0 bases and J by 7 bases, with 2 bases of the junction left unmatched. This CDR3 region has 12 residues. In germline, CDR1 is DFQATT, CDR2 SNEGSKA (reference sequence). Sequencing was carried out using PBMCs or a T cell subset sorted from them (not recorded which). The sequence was collected from an adult woman who had mild COVID-19 (a few samples of this study predate the infection). Cell type and time point are not known. The chain uses TRBV20-1 and TRBJ1-2; 7 bases map to TRBD1. CDR3 in amino acids: CSAREQGSGYTF. The CDR3 DNA reads TGCAGTGCTAGAGAACAGGGGTCTGGCTACACCTTC.